Listed below are T cell receptor beta chains from one sample, sequenced in a study of blood T cell repertoires in COVID-19. Sequencing used immunoSEQ multiplex PCR; TCRdb keeps in-frame clones, though not all of them. Of roughly 250,000 clones in the sample, approximately 90% were seen once. Sequenced material: peripheral blood. The receptor set was obtained from a woman aged 40 to 50 with acute or convalescent COVID-19. Both conserved end residues are part of each CDR3.

J gene | V gene | CDR3 protein
TRBJ1-6 | TRBV2 | CASRDRGTDNSPLHF
TRBJ2-1 | TRBV5-1 | CASSLSGGLTDEQFF
TRBJ2-3 | TRBV30 | CAWSGGADTQYF
TRBJ2-5 | TRBV5-5 | CASSTGRWSGIQETQYF
TRBJ1-2 | TRBV10-2 | CASGGRGYGYTF
TRBJ1-1 | TRBV5-4 | CASSFAPKTGYNTEAFF
TRBJ1-5 | TRBV7-2 | CASSLGGAGLNQPQHF
TRBJ2-3 | TRBV6-1 | CASSERTGGDTQYF
TRBJ2-3 | TRBV3-1/TRBV3-2 | CASSRFGSGGLTDTQYF
TRBJ1-5 | TRBV28 | CASSLPIAGLNPQHF
TRBJ2-3 | TRBV6-5 | CASSSTSGAIDTQYF
TRBJ1-2 | TRBV6-1 | CASSEGRGTGSGGGYTF
TRBJ1-2 | TRBV19 | CASLQGWGQRGYTF
TRBJ2-1 | TRBV10-1 | CASSPGQSSYNEQFF
TRBJ2-5 | TRBV18 | CASSPGSQETQYF
TRBJ2-5 | TRBV30 | CAWKAGTAQQETQYF
TRBJ1-2 | TRBV12-3/TRBV12-4 | CASSRDRPHGYTF
TRBJ1-2 | TRBV21-1 | CASSAGGEEGYTF
TRBJ1-2 | TRBV29-1 | CSVEVYGTGDGYGYTF
TRBJ1-6 | TRBV19 | CASSRGEINSPLHF
TRBJ1-2 | TRBV7-8 | CASSTDSHYGYTF
TRBJ1-5 | TRBV5-1 | CASSLGSLTGNQPQHF
TRBJ2-1 | TRBV11-3 | CASSAEGTSGGVENNEQFF
TRBJ1-2 | TRBV21-1 | CASSAPRWGFKGGYTF
TRBJ1-3 | TRBV7-9 | CASSSGQVASGNTIYF
TRBJ1-2 | TRBV6-5 | CASRFRSDYGYTF
TRBJ2-5 | TRBV6-5 | CASTQVGAVSETQYF
TRBJ1-1 | TRBV6-5 | CASKMGLQNTEAFF
TRBJ2-5 | TRBV2 | CASSEAVASGDVSLETQYF
TRBJ1-4 | TRBV7-3 | CASSLRGSRANEKLFF
TRBJ1-5 | TRBV30 | CAWSQTGQFNQPQHF
TRBJ1-6 | TRBV6-1 | CASSEDNWRSHF
TRBJ2-1 | TRBV5-1 | CARSLAEGGRGGPEQFF
TRBJ2-5 | TRBV24-1 | CATSDFSGGRRETQYF
TRBJ1-5 | TRBV6-2/TRBV6-3 | CASSYFDTPPGPQHF
TRBJ1-5 | TRBV5-6 | CASSLGTGSNQPQHF
TRBJ1-1 | TRBV7-2 | CASSTGQALNTEAFF
TRBJ1-1 | TRBV18 | CASSPGEGLVTEAFF
TRBJ2-5 | TRBV24-1 | CATSDPVPGTSGETQYF
TRBJ1-2 | TRBV27 | CASRQGVGYGYTF
TRBJ2-2 | TRBV6-1 | CASSARTGWNTGELFF